The present T cell receptor beta chain was sequenced within a study of control samples from healthy donors and cancer patients. CDR3 length: 21 amino acids. CDR1 MGHRA and CDR2 YSYEKL come from the germline V gene. Trimming shortened V by 1 base and J by 0 bases, and 25 bases separated the two germline ends. Produced via immunoSEQ multiplex PCR; TCRdb's table is partial and in-frame only. The sample yields 160,000 or so clones, roughly 94% seen once. This receptor was taken from a middle-aged woman in good health. Sequencing was carried out using blood. The V and J genes are TRBV4-1 and TRBJ1-3; D is unclear. The CDR3 DNA follows: TGCGCCAGCAGCCAAGGTCCAAGTCAGACGAAGACTTGGAGCTCTGGAAACACCATATATTTT. This encodes CASSQGPSQTKTWSSGNTIYF.